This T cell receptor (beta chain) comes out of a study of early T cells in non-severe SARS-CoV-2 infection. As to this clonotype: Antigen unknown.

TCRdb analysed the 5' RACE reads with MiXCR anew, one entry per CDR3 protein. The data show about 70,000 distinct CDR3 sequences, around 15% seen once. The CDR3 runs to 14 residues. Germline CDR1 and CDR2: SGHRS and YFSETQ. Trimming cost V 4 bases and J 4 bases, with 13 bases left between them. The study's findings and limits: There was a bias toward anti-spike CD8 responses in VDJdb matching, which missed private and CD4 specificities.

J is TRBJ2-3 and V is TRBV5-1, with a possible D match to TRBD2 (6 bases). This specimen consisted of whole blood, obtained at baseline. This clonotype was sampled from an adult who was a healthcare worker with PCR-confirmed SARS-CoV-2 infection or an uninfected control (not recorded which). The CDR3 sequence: CASSPGVGPDTQYF. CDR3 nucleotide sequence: TGCGCCAGCAGCCCGGGGGTGGGGCCAGATACGCAGTATTTT.